This TCR beta chain derives from a study of T cells in Graves' hyperthyroidism and ophthalmopathy. Study findings and constraints: In the blood, most expanded thyroid clonotypes above 0.001 appeared as well.

Notes on this clonotype: Its specificity is not known.

Diagnosing involved the use of clinical symptoms, serum thyroxine and TRAb, thyroid ultrasound and orbital computed tomography. Amplified regions were TCR beta CDR3 sequences from RNA transcripts. The HTBI primer set was used in a first-round RT-PCR of the TCR CDR3. TCRdb redid the calling of the multiplex PCR reads with MiXCR, one entry per CDR3 protein. The data contain around 520,000 distinct CDR3 sequences, under 15% of them singletons. Sequenced material: blood. This receptor was obtained from a woman under 30 with Graves' hyperthyroidism.

The CDR3 protein is CASSIDLDRGTEAFF. The CDR3 DNA reads TGTGCCAGTAGTATAGATTTAGACAGGGGCACTGAAGCTTTCTTT. The gene calls are TRBV19 and TRBJ1-1, with 8 bases that match TRBD1. V trimming: 0 bases; J trimming: 4 bases; junction bases outside the gene matches: 4. The CDR3 runs 15 residues. In germline, CDR1 is LNHDA, CDR2 SQIVND (reference sequence).